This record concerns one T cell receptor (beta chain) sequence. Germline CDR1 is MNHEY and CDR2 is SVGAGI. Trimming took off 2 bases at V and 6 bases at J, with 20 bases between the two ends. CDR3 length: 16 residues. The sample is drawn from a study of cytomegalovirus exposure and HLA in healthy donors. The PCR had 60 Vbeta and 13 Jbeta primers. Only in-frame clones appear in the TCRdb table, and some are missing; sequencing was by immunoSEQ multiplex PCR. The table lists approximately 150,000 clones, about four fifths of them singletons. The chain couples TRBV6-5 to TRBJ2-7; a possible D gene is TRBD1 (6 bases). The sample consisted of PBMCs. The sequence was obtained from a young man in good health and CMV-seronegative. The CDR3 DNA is TGTGCCAGCAGTTACGACCCGACAGGTTTAGGAGGCGAGCAGTACTTC. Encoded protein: CASSYDPTGLGGEQYF.